The source of this T cell receptor (beta chain) is a study of T cell responses to AZD1222 COVID-19 vaccine. In this sample, this clone turned up once. Germline V gene lookup returns CDR1 LGHNA and CDR2 YSLEER. V dropped 4 bases and J dropped 5 bases, with 15 bases sitting between them. The CDR3 covers 15 residues. The repertoire was sequenced with immunoSEQ multiplex PCR; TCRdb's copy has only in-frame clones and lacks some. The sample holds approximately 120,000 clones, approximately 85% seen once. Sequenced here: peripheral blood, sampled on day 0 of MenACWY control vaccination. V usage is TRBV4-3 and J usage is TRBJ2-1; tentatively, D is TRBD1 or TRBD2 (5 bases each). The sequence was collected from an adult in good health. CDR3 residues: CASSPSAMGDNEQFF. The CDR3 coding sequence is TGCGCCAGCAGCCCGTCTGCTATGGGGGACAATGAGCAGTTCTTC.